What follows are 14 T cell receptor beta chains derived from one specimen sequenced in a study of blood T cell repertoires in COVID-19. Libraries were prepared by immunoSEQ multiplex PCR; TCRdb keeps only in-frame clonotypes and omits some of them. The sample lists about 140,000 clones; about four fifths were seen once. Sequencing was carried out using peripheral blood. These receptor sequences come from a man aged 30 to 39 with COVID-19, enrolled during active disease.

The chain recombines TRBV4-1 with TRBJ2-1; 12 nucleotides line up with TRBD2. In germline, CDR1 is MGHRA, CDR2 YSYEKL. This CDR3 has 16 amino acids. J gave up 2 bases and V 5 bases, and 4 bases lay outside the gene matches. CDR3 region: CASSFRTSGAYNEQFF. The DNA of the CDR3 is TGCGCCAGCAGCTTCCGGACTAGCGGGGCCTACAATGAGCAGTTCTTC.

The rearrangement joins TRBV7-8 to TRBJ1-5; D remains ambiguous. This CDR3 comprises 14 residues. Between the trimmed V and J ends, which lost 1 base and 8 bases, there was a span of 12 bases. Germline lookup yields CDR1 SGHVS and CDR2 FQNEAQ. CDR3 loop: CASSLDADFKPQHF. The CDR3, as DNA: TGTGCCAGCAGCTTAGATGCCGACTTTAAGCCCCAGCATTTT.

The chain joins TRBV28 to TRBJ1-2; 9 bases are a match to TRBD1. Germline values: CDR1 MDHEN, CDR2 SYDVKM. The CDR3 is made up of 15 amino acids. V lost 7 bases, J lost 2 bases, and 8 bases stayed unmatched. In DNA, the CDR3 is TGTGCCAGCACCGCTCGGGACAGGGAAAACTATGGCTACACCTTC. Residues: CASTARDRENYGYTF.

J is TRBJ1-5 and V is TRBV28; no reliable D call. This CDR3 contains 13 residues. Trimming removed 6 bases from V and 4 bases from J, with 10 bases in between. The germline V gene encodes CDR1 MDHEN and CDR2 SYDVKM. CDR3 DNA: TGTGCCAGCAGACATTCAGCGAATCAGCCCCAGCATTTT. Translation: CASRHSANQPQHF.

The chain links TRBV4-1 to TRBJ1-6, with D unresolved. Germline values: CDR1 MGHRA, CDR2 YSYEKL. CDR3 size: 14 residues. Trimming removed 1 base from V and 14 bases from J, with 15 bases in between. This CDR3 reads CASSQVGGLGSLHF. CDR3 nucleotide sequence: TGCGCCAGCAGCCAAGTTGGAGGCCTGGGGTCCCTCCACTTT.

The chain joins TRBV10-2 to TRBJ2-1; 8 nucleotides align to TRBD2. Germline V lookup: CDR1 WSHSY, CDR2 SAAADI. The CDR3 spans 16 residues. With V trimmed by 7 bases and J by 3 bases, 11 bases remained unmatched. The CDR3: CASISETGLGYNEQFF. CDR3 nucleotides: TGCGCCAGCATTTCGGAAACGGGACTAGGCTACAATGAGCAGTTCTTC.

This clone was detected only once. The chain is built from TRBV11-2 and TRBJ2-1; 7 positions agree with TRBD2. V dropped 6 bases and J dropped 3; count of bases not matched to a gene: 14. Germline CDR1 and CDR2: SGHAT and FQNNGV. There are 17 residues in the CDR3. Here the CDR3 DNA reads TGTGCCAGCAGTCTCGGACTTTTCGCGGGAGACTACAATGAGCAGTTCTTC. It codes for CASSLGLFAGDYNEQFF.

This chain uses TRBV7-6 with TRBJ2-7, with unresolved D. From germline, CDR1 is SGHVS and CDR2 FNYEAQ. V dropped 2 bases and J dropped 2 bases, with 7 bases sitting between them. The CDR3 totals 13 residues. The CDR3 nucleotides read TGTGCCAGCAGCTTATCAGAAACCTACGAGCAGTACTTC. This encodes CASSLSETYEQYF.

The V call is TRBV19, the J call TRBJ1-1; D is ambiguous. Germline V gene sequence: CDR1 LNHDA, CDR2 SQIVND (reference sequence). This CDR3 comprises 12 residues. The V gene lost 2 bases and the J gene lost 8 bases, with 9 bases spanning the gap. The CDR3 nucleotides are TGTGCCAGTAGTATATATGGCAGGGAAGCTTTCTTT. Protein: CASSIYGREAFF.

The gene calls are TRBV14 and TRBJ2-7; D is perhaps TRBD2 (5 bases). The CDR3 length is 17 residues. Germline values: CDR1 SGHDN, CDR2 FVKESK. V was pared by 1 base and J by 2 bases, with 18 bases between. CDR3: CASSQGGVASRPYEQYF. DNA for the CDR3: TGTGCCAGCAGCCAAGGGGGAGTGGCTAGTCGCCCCTACGAGCAGTACTTC.

The rearrangement uses TRBV7-9 and TRBJ2-3; 13 positions match TRBD2. V was clipped by 5 bases and J by 4 bases; unmatched bases: 6. The CDR3 is 16 residues long. The germline V gene encodes CDR1 SEHNR and CDR2 FQNEAQ (reference sequence). CDR3 protein: CASSPPGLAGSDTQYF. DNA for the CDR3: TGTGCCAGCAGCCCCCCGGGACTAGCGGGATCAGATACGCAGTATTTT.

V is TRBV7-9 and J is TRBJ2-7; TRBD1 is a possible D gene (6 bases). Trimming removed 4 bases at V and 3 bases at J, with 16 bases between. The CDR3 extends over 15 amino acids. CDR1 and CDR2 (germline): SEHNR, FQNEAQ (reference sequence). The CDR3 DNA reads TGTGCCAGCAGCTATGACGGACAGAATGGCTACGAGCAGTACTTC. This codes for CASSYDGQNGYEQYF.

V usage is TRBV5-4 and J usage is TRBJ1-2; 8 bases align to TRBD1. CDR3 length equals 15 residues. The J segment lost 5 bases and the V segment lost 4 bases, leaving 10 bases of the junction unmatched. Germline assignment: CDR1 SGHNT and CDR2 YYREEE (reference sequence). Here the CDR3 reads CASSTGQGGWYGYTF. The CDR3 DNA is TGTGCCAGCAGCACCGGACAGGGAGGGTGGTATGGCTACACCTTC.

The chain employs TRBV5-5 and TRBJ1-3; D not certain. The length of the CDR3 is 15 residues. CDR1 is SGHKS and CDR2 is YYEKEE in the germline V gene (reference sequence). Trimming took 1 base from V and 0 from J, leaving 8 bases between them. The CDR3: CASSLWADSGNTIYF. The CDR3 DNA reads as TGTGCCAGCAGCTTGTGGGCAGACTCTGGAAACACCATATATTTT.